One sample yielded the 15 T cell receptor beta chains listed below, sequenced in a study of T cells after yellow fever vaccination. TCRdb processed the 5' RACE reads anew with MiXCR; each CDR3 protein has one entry. Among roughly 63,000 distinct CDR3 sequences, 7.4% were seen once, and the ten largest hold approximately 34%. The sequencing used CD8+ T cells sorted from PBMCs, collected 15 days after the yellow fever booster vaccination. The receptors were sampled from a man aged 25-45 years who received the YFV17D yellow fever vaccine.

This clonotype was counted many times. The J gene is TRBJ2-7, the V gene TRBV7-2; D call uncertain. This CDR3 comprises 15 residues. Germline CDR1 is SGHTA and CDR2 is FQGNSA. The V end lost 1 base, the J end lost 5 bases, and 15 bases lay between the germline ends. The CDR3 DNA reads TGTGCCAGCAGCTTAGTTGTGGGCGCTCTCCACGAGCAGTACTTC. This translates into CASSLVVGALHEQYF.

The sample holds many counts of this clonotype. The genes are TRBV24-1 and TRBJ2-2; 7 nucleotides line up with TRBD1. The trim removed 4 bases at V and 2 bases at J, leaving 9 bases unmatched. Per germline, CDR1 KGHDR and CDR2 SFDVKD. CDR3 length equals 17 residues. The CDR3 coding sequence is TGTGCCACCAGTGACCCCAGACAGGGTGATAACACCGGGGAGCTGTTTTTT. Amino acid sequence: CATSDPRQGDNTGELFF.

This clonotype was seen at least ten times. The chain employs TRBV23-1 and TRBJ1-2, with unresolved D. TRBV23-1 is sorted into the ORF group, with uncertain function. V was cut by 0 bases and J by 8 bases, with 4 bases left in between. This CDR3 region has 11 residues. The CDR3 here is CASSQSEGYTF. The CDR3 DNA reads as TGCGCCAGCAGTCAATCGGAAGGCTACACCTTC.

This clonotype came up many times. This chain joins TRBV7-3 and TRBJ2-3; TRBD1 agrees at 11 bases. Germline V gene sequence: CDR1 SGHTA, CDR2 FQGTGA. V gave up 6 bases and J gave up 3 bases; unmatched junction bases: 5. The CDR3 loop spans 15 amino acids. In DNA form, the CDR3 reads TGTGCCAGCAGTTACGGGACAGGGGGGACAGATACGCAGTATTTT. Its protein product is CASSYGTGGTDTQYF.

This clonotype was seen many times. The CDR3 DNA reads TGTGCCAGCAGCTCCAGGGACAGGGGGCATCGGGGCACAGATACGCAGTATTTT. This sequence encodes CASSSRDRGHRGTDTQYF. The chain recombines TRBV11-1 with TRBJ2-3, with 12 bases identical to TRBD1. The germline gives CDR1 SGHAT, CDR2 FQDESV (reference sequence). This CDR3 has 18 residues. Unmatched junction bases numbered 9, after V lost 4 bases and J lost 1 base.

At least ten counts were recorded for this clonotype. The chain's CDR3 is CASSLEAFPETQYF. The CDR3 DNA reads as TGTGCCAGCAGCTTAGAGGCATTCCCAGAGACCCAGTACTTC. This sequence joins TRBV7-6 and TRBJ2-5; D is undetermined. The germline CDR1 and CDR2 sequences are SGHVS and FNYEAQ. V lost 1 base to trimming and J lost 4 bases, with 10 bases between them. The CDR3 contains 14 residues.

This clonotype was observed at least ten times. The chain employs TRBV11-2 and TRBJ2-7; 8 bases map to TRBD1. The CDR3 is 16 residues long. Germline values: CDR1 SGHAT, CDR2 FQNNGV. Unmatched junction bases numbered 11, after V lost 1 base and J lost 6 bases. The CDR3 nucleotides read TGTGCCAGCAGCTTAGTCGGGGACAGGCCACCCAGCGAGCAGTACTTC. Amino acids: CASSLVGDRPPSEQYF.

This clonotype was picked up many times. J is TRBJ2-7 and V is TRBV20-1, with 10 bases fitting TRBD2. CDR1 and CDR2 from the germline V gene are DFQATT and SNEGSKA (reference sequence). There are 15 residues in the CDR3. Losses at the gene ends were 4 bases for V and 3 bases for J; bases not matched to a gene: 9. DNA of the CDR3: TGCAGTGCTACCAGCCCTAGCGGGAGTTTCTACGAGCAGTACTTC. Translation gives CSATSPSGSFYEQYF.

Concerning this clonotype: A read error may be the cause here, since a much bigger clone is one base away. The chain recombines TRBV7-2 with TRBJ2-3, with 9 bases matching TRBD1. Germline loops: CDR1 SGHTA, CDR2 FQGNSA. This CDR3 is built from 14 residues. CDR3 residues: CASSLTGGADMQYF. CDR3 DNA: TGTGCCAGCAGCTTGACAGGGGGAGCAGATATGCAGTATTTT.

Regarding this clonotype: This clone may be a read error of a much larger clone one base away. V is TRBV7-3 and J is TRBJ2-3; D call uncertain. The CDR3 totals 16 residues. Per germline, CDR1 SGHTA and CDR2 FQGTGA. The CDR3 DNA reads as TGTGTCAGCAGCTTAGATGGTGGAGTAGGAGCAGATACGCAGTATTTT. This translates into CVSSLDGGVGADTQYF.

In this sample, this clonotype turned up many times. This chain links TRBV5-1 with TRBJ2-1; weak D call: TRBD2 (6 bases). Germline V gene sequence: CDR1 SGHRS, CDR2 YFSETQ. Trimming left V 1 base short and J 7 bases short, with 18 bases between. The CDR3 is 16 residues long. The CDR3 reads CASSLITRPAGNEQFF. Written as DNA, the CDR3 is TGCGCCAGCAGCTTGATCACTAGACCCGCGGGGAATGAGCAGTTCTTC.

This clonotype was found many times. The chain uses TRBV9 and TRBJ2-7; 11 positions match TRBD2. Germline loops: CDR1 SGDLS, CDR2 YYNGEE. Losses at the gene ends were 4 bases for V and 1 base for J; bases not matched to a gene: 4. The CDR3 totals 15 residues. The CDR3 DNA reads as TGTGCCAGCAGCCTGGGGACTAGCGGATCCTACGAGCAGTACTTC. Its translation: CASSLGTSGSYEQYF.

In its sample, this clonotype was seen many times. This sequence joins TRBV20-1 and TRBJ1-5; 7 bases are shared with TRBD1. Trimming removed 6 bases from V and 6 bases from J; junction bases left unmatched: 5. This CDR3 is built from 12 residues. Germline lookup yields CDR1 DFQATT and CDR2 SNEGSKA (reference sequence). CDR3 sequence (DNA): TGCAGTGCAGGGGACAGCTCTCAGCCCCAGCATTTT. This gives the protein CSAGDSSQPQHF.

This clonotype showed up many times. The chain links TRBV12-3 or TRBV12-4 to TRBJ1-3; D not certain. The ends were cut back, 6 bases at V and 2 bases at J, with 11 bases in the middle. The CDR3 length is 14 residues. In nucleotides, the CDR3 is TGTGCCAGCAGCCTAACGGTCCCTGGAAACACCATATATTTT. Translating it yields CASSLTVPGNTIYF.

In its sample, this clonotype was seen many times. This sequence joins TRBV24-1 and TRBJ2-5; D is possibly TRBD2 (5 bases). Germline V lookup: CDR1 KGHDR, CDR2 SFDVKD. This CDR3 has 18 amino acids. Trimming shortened V by 1 base and J by 2 bases, and 19 bases separated the two germline ends. CDR3 region: CATSDFEKEGGLQETQYF. Here the CDR3 DNA reads TGTGCCACCAGTGATTTTGAGAAAGAGGGCGGTTTGCAAGAGACCCAGTACTTC.